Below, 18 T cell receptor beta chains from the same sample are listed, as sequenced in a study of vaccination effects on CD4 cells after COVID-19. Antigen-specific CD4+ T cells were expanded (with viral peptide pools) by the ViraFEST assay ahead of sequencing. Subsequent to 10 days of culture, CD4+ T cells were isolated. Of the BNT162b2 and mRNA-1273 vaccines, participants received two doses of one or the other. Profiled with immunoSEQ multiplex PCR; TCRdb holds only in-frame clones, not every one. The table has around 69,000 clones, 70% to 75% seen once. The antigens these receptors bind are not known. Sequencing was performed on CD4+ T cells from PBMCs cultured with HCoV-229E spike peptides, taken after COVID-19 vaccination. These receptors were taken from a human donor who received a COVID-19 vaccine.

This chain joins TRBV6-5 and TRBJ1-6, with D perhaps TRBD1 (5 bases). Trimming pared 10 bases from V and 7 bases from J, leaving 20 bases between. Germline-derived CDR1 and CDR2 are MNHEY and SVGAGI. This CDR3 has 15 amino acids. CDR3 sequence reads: CATPGQGGSNSPLHF. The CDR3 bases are TGTGCCACCCCGGGGCAGGGAGGTAGCAATTCACCCCTCCACTTT.

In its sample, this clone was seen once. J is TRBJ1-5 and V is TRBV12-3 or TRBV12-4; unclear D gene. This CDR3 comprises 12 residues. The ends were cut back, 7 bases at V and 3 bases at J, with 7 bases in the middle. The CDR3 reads CASTRNNQPQHF. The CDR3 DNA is TGTGCCAGCACTAGGAACAATCAGCCCCAGCATTTT.

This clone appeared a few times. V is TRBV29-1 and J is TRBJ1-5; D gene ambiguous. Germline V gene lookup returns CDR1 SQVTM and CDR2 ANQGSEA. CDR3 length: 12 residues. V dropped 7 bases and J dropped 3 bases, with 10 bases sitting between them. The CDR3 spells CSGGDSNQPQHF. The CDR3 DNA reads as TGCAGCGGCGGGGATTCCAATCAGCCCCAGCATTTT.

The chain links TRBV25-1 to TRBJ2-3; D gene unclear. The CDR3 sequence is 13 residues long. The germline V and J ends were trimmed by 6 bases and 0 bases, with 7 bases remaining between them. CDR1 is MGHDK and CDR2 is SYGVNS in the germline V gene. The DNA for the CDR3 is TGTGCCAGCAGAATTTCTAGCACAGATACGCAGTATTTT. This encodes CASRISSTDTQYF. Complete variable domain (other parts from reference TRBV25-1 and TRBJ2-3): EADIYQTPRYLVIGTGKKITLECSQTMGHDKMYWYQQDPGMELHLIHYSYGVNSTEKGDLSSESTVSRIRTEHFPLTLESARPSHTSQYLCASRISSTDTQYFGPGTRLTVL.

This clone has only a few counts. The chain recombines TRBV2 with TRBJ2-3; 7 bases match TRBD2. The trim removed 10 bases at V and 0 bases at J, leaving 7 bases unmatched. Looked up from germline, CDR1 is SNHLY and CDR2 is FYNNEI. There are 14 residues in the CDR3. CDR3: CANRAGTSTDTQYF. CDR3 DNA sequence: TGTGCCAACAGAGCGGGGACTAGCACAGATACGCAGTATTTT.

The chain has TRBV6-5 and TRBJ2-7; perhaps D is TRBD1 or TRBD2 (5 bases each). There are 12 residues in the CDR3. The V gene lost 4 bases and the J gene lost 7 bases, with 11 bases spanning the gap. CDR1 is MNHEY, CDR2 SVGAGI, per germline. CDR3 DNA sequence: TGTGCCAGCAGTTGGCAGGGAGTAGAGCAGTACGTC. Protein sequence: CASSWQGVEQYV.

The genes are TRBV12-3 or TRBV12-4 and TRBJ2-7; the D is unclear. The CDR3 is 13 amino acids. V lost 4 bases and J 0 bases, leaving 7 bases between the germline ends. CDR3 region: CASSYGSSYEQYV. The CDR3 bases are TGTGCCAGCAGTTATGGCAGCTCCTACGAGCAGTACGTC.

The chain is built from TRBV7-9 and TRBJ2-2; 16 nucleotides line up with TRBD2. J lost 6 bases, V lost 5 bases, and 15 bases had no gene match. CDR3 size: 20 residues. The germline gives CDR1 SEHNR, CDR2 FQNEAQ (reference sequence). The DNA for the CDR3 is TGTGCCAGCAGCAAATCCGGGACTAGCGGGGGGGCAGGACCGCCCGGGGAGCTGTTTTTT. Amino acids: CASSKSGTSGGAGPPGELFF. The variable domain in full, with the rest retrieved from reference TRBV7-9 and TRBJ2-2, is DTGVSQNPRHKITKRGQNVTFRCDPISEHNRLYWYRQTLGQGPEFLTYFQNEAQLEKSRLLSDRFSAERPKGSFSTLEIQRTEQGDSAMYLCASSKSGTSGGAGPPGELFFGEGSRLTVL.

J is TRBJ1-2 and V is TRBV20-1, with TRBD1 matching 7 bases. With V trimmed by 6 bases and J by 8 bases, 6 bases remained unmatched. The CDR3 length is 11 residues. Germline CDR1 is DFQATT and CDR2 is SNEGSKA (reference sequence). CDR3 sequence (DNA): TGCAGTGCGGGGGACAGTAGGGGCTACACCTTC. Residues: CSAGDSRGYTF.

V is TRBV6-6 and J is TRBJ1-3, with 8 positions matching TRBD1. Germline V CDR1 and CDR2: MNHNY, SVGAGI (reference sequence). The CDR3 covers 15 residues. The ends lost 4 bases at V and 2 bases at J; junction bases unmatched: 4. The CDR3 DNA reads TGTGCCAGCAGTTTCCTGGACAGGGCTGGAAACACCATATATTTT. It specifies CASSFLDRAGNTIYF.

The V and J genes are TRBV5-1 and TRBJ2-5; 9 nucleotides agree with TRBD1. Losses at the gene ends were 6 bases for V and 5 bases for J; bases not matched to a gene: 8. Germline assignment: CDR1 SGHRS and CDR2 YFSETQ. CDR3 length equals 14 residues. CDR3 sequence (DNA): TGCGCCAGCACCACAGGGGGCGCATTGGAGACCCAGTACTTC. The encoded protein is CASTTGGALETQYF.

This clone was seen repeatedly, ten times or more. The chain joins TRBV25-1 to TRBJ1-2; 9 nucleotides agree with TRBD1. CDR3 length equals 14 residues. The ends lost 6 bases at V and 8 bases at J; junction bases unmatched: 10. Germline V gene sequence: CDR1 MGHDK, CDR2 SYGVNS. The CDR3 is CASRPGQGSGGYTF. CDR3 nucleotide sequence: TGTGCCAGCAGGCCGGGACAGGGATCTGGAGGCTACACCTTC.

CDR3 loop: CAIRPSGDTQYF. Written as DNA, the CDR3 is TGTGCCATCCGGCCGTCGGGGGATACGCAGTATTTT. The V gene is TRBV10-3, the J gene TRBJ2-3, with a weak D call TRBD2 (5 bases). Trimming removed 8 bases at V and 6 bases at J, with 12 bases between. Germline-derived CDR1 and CDR2 are ENHRY and SYGVKD. The CDR3 sequence is 12 residues long.

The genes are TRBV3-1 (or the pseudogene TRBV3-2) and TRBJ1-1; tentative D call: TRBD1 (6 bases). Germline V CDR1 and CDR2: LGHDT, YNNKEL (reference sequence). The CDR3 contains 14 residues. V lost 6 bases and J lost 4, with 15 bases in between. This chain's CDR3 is CASSHDRRSTEAFF. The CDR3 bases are TGTGCCAGCAGTCATGACAGGAGGAGCACTGAAGCTTTCTTT.

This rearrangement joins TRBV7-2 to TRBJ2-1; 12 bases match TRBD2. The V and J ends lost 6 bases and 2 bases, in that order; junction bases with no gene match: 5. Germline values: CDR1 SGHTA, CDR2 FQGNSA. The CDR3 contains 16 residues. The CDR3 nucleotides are TGTGCCAGCAGGGCGCCTAGCGGGGGGGCCTACAATGAGCAGTTCTTC. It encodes CASRAPSGGAYNEQFF.

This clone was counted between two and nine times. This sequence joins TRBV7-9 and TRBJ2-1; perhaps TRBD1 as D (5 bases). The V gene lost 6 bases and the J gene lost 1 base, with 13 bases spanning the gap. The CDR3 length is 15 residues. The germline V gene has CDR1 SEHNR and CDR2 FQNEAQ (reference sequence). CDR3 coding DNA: TGTGCCAGCAGGCCTGCCAAGGGGTCCTACAATGAGCAGTTCTTC. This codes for CASRPAKGSYNEQFF.

The CDR3 DNA is TGCGCCAGCAGTGTCAAACAGGGTGCCAAAAACATTCAGTACTTC. This gives the protein CASSVKQGAKNIQYF. V usage is TRBV10-1 and J usage is TRBJ2-4; D is possibly TRBD1 (6 bases). V was cut by 4 bases and J by 1 base, with 11 bases left in between. CDR1 is WNHNN and CDR2 is SYGVQD in the germline V gene (reference sequence). The length of the CDR3 is 15 residues.

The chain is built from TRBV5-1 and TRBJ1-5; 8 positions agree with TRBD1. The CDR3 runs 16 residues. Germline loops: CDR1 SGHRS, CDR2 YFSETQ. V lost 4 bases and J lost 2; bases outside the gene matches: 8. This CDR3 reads CASSPGQGERNQPQHF. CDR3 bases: TGCGCCAGCAGCCCCGGACAGGGTGAGCGCAATCAGCCCCAGCATTTT.